This entry is about one TCR beta chain. This specimen belongs to a study of CD8 T cells in Susac syndrome. Sequencing of TCR beta covered CD8+ and CD4+ T cells obtained from blood. V was shortened by 7 bases and J by 5 bases, with 12 bases between the two germline ends. The CDR3 extends over 13 amino acids. Germline loops: CDR1 LNHDA, CDR2 SQIVND (reference sequence). Random hexamers were used to reverse transcribe the RNA input (about 0.45 to 1 ug). A multiplex approach, immunoSEQ multiplex PCR, amplified TCR beta CDR3 across 54 Vbeta and 13 Jbeta. TCRdb recomputed calls from the immunoSEQ multiplex PCR reads with MiXCR, one row per CDR3 protein. There are almost 450,000 distinct CDR3 sequences in the sample; roughly 85% occur only once, and more than 0.09% lies in the top ten.

Material for sequencing was CD8+ T cells from PBMCs. The chain carries TRBV19 and TRBJ2-1; D may be TRBD2 (5 bases). The TCR comes from a human donor with multiple sclerosis. CDR3 in amino acids: CASISAEDNEQFF. CDR3 nucleotide sequence: TGTGCCAGTATCAGCGCGGAGGACAATGAGCAGTTCTTC.